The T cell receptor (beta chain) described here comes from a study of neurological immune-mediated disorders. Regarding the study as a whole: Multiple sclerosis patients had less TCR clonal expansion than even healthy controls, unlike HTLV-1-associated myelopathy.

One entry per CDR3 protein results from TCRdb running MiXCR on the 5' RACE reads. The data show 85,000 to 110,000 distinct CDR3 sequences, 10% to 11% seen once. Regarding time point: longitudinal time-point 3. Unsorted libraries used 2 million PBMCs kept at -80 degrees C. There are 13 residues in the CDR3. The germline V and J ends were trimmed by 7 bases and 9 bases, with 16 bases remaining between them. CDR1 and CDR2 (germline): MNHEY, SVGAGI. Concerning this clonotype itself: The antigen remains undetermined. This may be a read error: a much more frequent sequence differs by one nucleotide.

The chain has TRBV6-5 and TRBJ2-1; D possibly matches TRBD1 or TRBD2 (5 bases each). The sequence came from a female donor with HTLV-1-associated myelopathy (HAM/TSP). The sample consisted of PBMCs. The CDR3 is CASTGIWDGEQFF. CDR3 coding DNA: TGTGCCAGCACCGGGATTTGGGACGGTGAGCAGTTCTTC.